Detailed here is one T cell receptor beta chain. The antigen remains unidentified. This entry belongs to a study of T-cell memory formation after mild COVID-19. Points from the study as a whole: Of the contracting clones, CD4+ ones lay mainly in CM and EM, and CD8+ ones in EMRA. Balance between CD4 and CD8 was seen in clones contracting day 15 to 85, and a CD4+ lean was seen in later expanders. Memory sampled before infection contained some responding clones, suggesting cross-reactive memory joined.

MiXCR, run by TCRdb on the 5' RACE reads, gives a single entry per CDR3 protein. The data contain 150,000 to 200,000 distinct CDR3 sequences, around 10% of them singletons. CDR3 length: 16 amino acids. V gave up 2 bases and J gave up 0 bases, with 10 bases separating them. Germline V gene lookup returns CDR1 KGHSH and CDR2 LQKENI. The sample comprised PBMCs or a T cell subset sorted from them (not recorded which). The TCR sequence derives from a man between 18 and 35 years old who had mild COVID-19 (a few samples of this study predate the infection). Cell type and time point are not known. The rearrangement joins TRBV18 to TRBJ2-2; no firm D call. DNA of the CDR3: TGTGCCAGCTCACCATCGGCAGACGCGAACACCGGGGAGCTGTTTTTT. This gives the protein CASSPSADANTGELFF.